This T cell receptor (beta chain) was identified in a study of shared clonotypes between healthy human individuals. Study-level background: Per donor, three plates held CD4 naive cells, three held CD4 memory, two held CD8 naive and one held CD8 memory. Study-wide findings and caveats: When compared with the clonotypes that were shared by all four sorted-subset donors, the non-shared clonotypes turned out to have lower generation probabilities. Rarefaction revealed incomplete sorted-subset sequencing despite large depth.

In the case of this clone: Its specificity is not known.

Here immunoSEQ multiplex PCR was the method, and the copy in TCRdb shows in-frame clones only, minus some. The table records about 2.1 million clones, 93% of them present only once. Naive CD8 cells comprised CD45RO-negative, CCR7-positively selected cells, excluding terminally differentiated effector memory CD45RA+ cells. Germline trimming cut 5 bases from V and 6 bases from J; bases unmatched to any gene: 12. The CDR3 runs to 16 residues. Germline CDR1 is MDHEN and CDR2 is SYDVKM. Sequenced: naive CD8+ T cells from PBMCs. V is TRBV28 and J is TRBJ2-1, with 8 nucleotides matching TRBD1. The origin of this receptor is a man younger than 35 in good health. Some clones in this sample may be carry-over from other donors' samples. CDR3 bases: TGTGCCAGCAGTCTACCGGACAGGGAAGAGTTCAATGAGCAGTTCTTC. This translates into CASSLPDREEFNEQFF.